Listed below are T cell receptor beta chains from one sample, sequenced in a study of human T cells and chemical hapten exposure. Via MiXCR, TCRdb re-called the RACE reads, giving one row per CDR3 protein. The sample records 180,000 or so distinct CDR3 sequences, nearly 30% being singletons. The sample in question was whole blood, obtained in connection with sensitization to the hapten diphenylcyclopropenone (DPC). These receptors all stem from a woman aged 25 to 39 with alopecia areata. Some clones in this sample may be carry-over from other donors' samples. Each CDR3 is given with its conserved first and last residue. The order of the fields is CDR3 length, D gene, V gene, clone size, J gene, CDR3 DNA, CDR3 protein. D genes are given only for firm matches. The size field is filled for only some rows; it gives once, few, many or a size class.

length: 13
D: -
V: TRBV20-1
size: few
J: TRBJ1-1
DNA: TGCAGTGCTAGCCCTAGGGGGGCCACTGAAGCTTTCTTT
CDR3: CSASPRGATEAFF

length: 14
D: -
V: TRBV11-2
size: few
J: TRBJ2-7
DNA: TGTGCCAGCAGCTTAGGATCGGGCTCCTACGAGCAGTACTTC
CDR3: CASSLGSGSYEQYF

length: 14
D: -
V: TRBV29-1
size: -
J: TRBJ2-7
DNA: TGCAGCGTTGAAGATCGGAGCCAAAACTACGAGCAGTACTTC
CDR3: CSVEDRSQNYEQYF

length: 15
D: TRBD1
V: TRBV5-1
size: few
J: TRBJ1-4
DNA: TGCGCCAGCAGCTTGGCGACAGGGGGGCGCGAAAAACTGTTTTTT
CDR3: CASSLATGGREKLFF

length: 12
D: -
V: TRBV7-2
size: few
J: TRBJ2-5
DNA: TGTGCCAGCAGCTTAGTAATAGAGACCCAGTACTTC
CDR3: CASSLVIETQYF

length: 15
D: TRBD2
V: TRBV6-2/TRBV6-3
size: few
J: TRBJ2-3
DNA: TGTGCCAGCAGTTCCGGGACTAGCGGAACAGATACGCAGTATTTT
CDR3: CASSSGTSGTDTQYF

length: 12
D: -
V: TRBV3-1
size: -
J: TRBJ2-7
DNA: TGTGCCAGCAGCCATTCCCCTTACGAGCAGTACTTC
CDR3: CASSHSPYEQYF

length: 15
D: -
V: TRBV18
size: -
J: TRBJ2-7
DNA: TGTGCCAGCTCCCCTTTTCAGGATTCCTCCTACGAGCAGTACTTC
CDR3: CASSPFQDSSYEQYF

length: 16
D: TRBD1
V: TRBV12-5
size: -
J: TRBJ1-2
DNA: TGTGCTAGTGGTTTCCCCTTTGAGACAGGGGGTGATGGCTACACCTTC
CDR3: CASGFPFETGGDGYTF

length: 14
D: -
V: TRBV29-1
size: -
J: TRBJ2-7
DNA: TGCAGCGTTGTGGCTTCAGGGAGTGTTTACGAGCAGTACTTC
CDR3: CSVVASGSVYEQYF

length: 16
D: TRBD2
V: TRBV18
size: few
J: TRBJ2-7
DNA: TGTGCCAGCTCCTTCTCTAGCGGGGGGAACACCTACGAGCAGTACTTC
CDR3: CASSFSSGGNTYEQYF

length: 14
D: TRBD1
V: TRBV20-1
size: -
J: TRBJ2-7
DNA: TGCAGTGCGAGGGACAGGGTTTTCTCCTACGAGCAGTACTTC
CDR3: CSARDRVFSYEQYF

length: 13
D: -
V: TRBV4-3
size: -
J: TRBJ1-4
DNA: TGCGCCAGCAGCCAAGGACCGAATGAAAAACTGTTTTTT
CDR3: CASSQGPNEKLFF

length: 15
D: -
V: TRBV5-1
size: -
J: TRBJ2-2
DNA: TGCGCCAGCAGCTTGGATCCAAACTCGAAGGGGGAGCTGTTTTTT
CDR3: CASSLDPNSKGELFF

length: 15
D: -
V: TRBV5-8
size: once
J: TRBJ2-3
DNA: TGTGCCAGCAGCTTGGGACAGGGAGGCGCAGATACGCAGTATTTT
CDR3: CASSLGQGGADTQYF

length: 12
D: -
V: TRBV30
size: few
J: TRBJ2-1
DNA: TGTGCCTGGAGCGGGAGCGGAGGTGAGCAGTTCTTC
CDR3: CAWSGSGGEQFF

length: 14
D: -
V: TRBV5-1
size: few
J: TRBJ2-5
DNA: TGCGCCAGCAGCATCGGACGGGTTCAAGAGACCCAGTACTTC
CDR3: CASSIGRVQETQYF

length: 15
D: -
V: TRBV5-8
size: few
J: TRBJ1-5
DNA: TGTGCCAGCAGCTTGTTGCAGGGGCTGGCTCAGCCCCAGCATTTT
CDR3: CASSLLQGLAQPQHF

length: 13
D: TRBD1
V: TRBV7-8
size: -
J: TRBJ1-4
DNA: TGTGCCAGCGGGACAGGGAATAATGAAAAACTGTTTTTT
CDR3: CASGTGNNEKLFF

length: 12
D: -
V: TRBV30
size: -
J: TRBJ2-7
DNA: TGTGCCTGGAGCTTAGGTCCCTACGAGCAGTACTTC
CDR3: CAWSLGPYEQYF